Presented here are 17 T cell receptor beta chains from one specimen sequenced in a study of beta chain features in type 1 diabetes. Their antigens remain unidentified. Study results and limitations: Among all four CD4+ subsets, Type 1 diabetes patients had TCRB CDR3s that were moderately but significantly shorter.

Isolated RNA was reverse transcribed in full, so expressed TCRB transcripts were sequenced. TCRdb's table, derived via immunoSEQ multiplex PCR, lists solely in-frame clones and lacks some. The sample holds hundreds of thousands of clones; 13% are singletons and the top ten take less than 0.025%. Sequencing was performed on naive CD4+ T cells from blood. Receptors were obtained from a man between 18 and 29 years old with type 1 diabetes.

The V call is TRBV5-6, the J call TRBJ2-7; D call uncertain. This CDR3 region has 15 residues. Trimming left V 1 base short and J 2 bases short, with 13 bases between. Germline CDR1 and CDR2: SGHDT and YYEEEE. The CDR3 region is CASSLRLRSTYEQYF. Here the CDR3 DNA reads TGTGCCAGCAGCTTGCGGCTGCGATCCACCTACGAGCAGTACTTC.

This chain links TRBV27 with TRBJ2-7, with TRBD1 identical over 7 bases. Trimming cost V 5 bases and J 2 bases; bases outside gene matches: 12. CDR1 and CDR2 (germline): MNHEY, SMNVEV (reference sequence). The CDR3 covers 16 residues. The CDR3 here is CASSRGTATLTYEQYF. Here the CDR3 DNA reads TGTGCCAGCAGTAGAGGGACAGCGACCCTCACCTACGAGCAGTACTTC.

The chain has TRBV10-2 and TRBJ2-1, with D possibly TRBD1 on 7 matching bases. CDR1 WSHSY and CDR2 SAAADI come from the germline V gene. V lost 7 bases and J 8 bases, leaving 9 bases between the germline ends. There are 11 residues in the CDR3. The CDR3 nucleotides read TGCGCCAGCATCAGGGGGGATGAGCAGTTCTTC. This translates into CASIRGDEQFF.

This clone was seen a few times. The rearrangement links TRBV5-1 to TRBJ1-2; D uncertain. This CDR3 contains 15 residues. Trimming removed 0 bases from V and 0 bases from J, with 9 bases in between. Germline lookup yields CDR1 SGHRS and CDR2 YFSETQ. CDR3 residues: CASSLGGSPNYGYTF. Written as DNA, the CDR3 is TGCGCCAGCAGCTTGGGCGGCAGCCCTAACTATGGCTACACCTTC.

This sequence joins TRBV5-1 and TRBJ2-7, with D maybe TRBD2 (5 bases). This CDR3 is built from 13 residues. Germline V gene sequence: CDR1 SGHRS, CDR2 YFSETQ. Trimming removed 2 bases at V and 2 bases at J, with 8 bases between. CDR3 loop: CASSFPEAYEQYF. The CDR3 region has the DNA TGCGCCAGCAGCTTCCCGGAGGCCTACGAGCAGTACTTC. The variable domain in full, completed from reference TRBV5-1 and TRBJ2-7, reads KAGVTQTPRYLIKTRGQQVTLSCSPISGHRSVSWYQQTPGQGLQFLFEYFSETQRNKGNFPGRFSGRQFSNSRSEMNVSTLELGDSALYLCASSFPEAYEQYFGPGTRLTVT.

The rearrangement joins TRBV4-1 to TRBJ2-5, with a weak D call TRBD2 (5 bases). Germline loops: CDR1 MGHRA, CDR2 YSYEKL. The CDR3 runs to 15 residues. Between the trimmed V and J ends, which lost 4 bases and 2 bases, there was a span of 14 bases. This CDR3 is CASSPRGLDQETQYF. The CDR3 nucleotides are TGCGCCAGCAGCCCCCGAGGACTTGATCAAGAGACCCAGTACTTC.

The rearrangement joins TRBV5-1 to TRBJ2-7; possibly TRBD1 for D (5 bases). Trimming left V 1 base short and J 6 bases short, with 17 bases between. The germline V gene has CDR1 SGHRS and CDR2 YFSETQ. The CDR3 contains 15 residues. The CDR3 bases are TGCGCCAGCAGCTTGATGGCAGGGTCCTTCTCCGAGCAGTACTTC. Encoded protein: CASSLMAGSFSEQYF. The full variable domain, its missing parts supplied by reference TRBV5-1 and TRBJ2-7, is KAGVTQTPRYLIKTRGQQVTLSCSPISGHRSVSWYQQTPGQGLQFLFEYFSETQRNKGNFPGRFSGRQFSNSRSEMNVSTLELGDSALYLCASSLMAGSFSEQYFGPGTRLTVT.

The chain carries TRBV30 and TRBJ1-6; D perhaps matches TRBD1 (5 bases). Trimming left V 2 bases short and J 8 bases short, with 13 bases between. This CDR3 spans 14 amino acids. Per germline, CDR1 GTSNPN and CDR2 SVGIG (reference sequence). The CDR3 DNA reads as TGTGCCTGGAGTCGGGACGGCACCTATTCACCCCTCCACTTT. The encoded protein is CAWSRDGTYSPLHF.

A note on this clone: Without the conserved terminal phenylalanine or tryptophan, this CDR3 likely stems from a read error. The chain combines TRBV29-1 with TRBJ1-1, with D hard to call. Germline CDR1 is SQVTM and CDR2 is ANQGSEA. Trimming took 4 bases from V and 3 from J, leaving 9 bases between them. The CDR3 length is 12 residues. The chain's CDR3 is CSVGDLDTEAFL. In DNA form, the CDR3 reads TGCAGCGTTGGCGACCTAGACACTGAAGCTTTCCTT.

The genes are TRBV5-1 and TRBJ2-6; D ambiguous. V was clipped by 1 base and J by 4 bases, with 9 bases between them. The CDR3 length is 15 residues. CDR1 is SGHRS and CDR2 is YFSETQ in the germline V gene. The CDR3 reads CASSLIGLGANVLTF. The CDR3 nucleotides are TGCGCCAGCAGCTTGATAGGGTTGGGGGCCAACGTCCTGACTTTC.

The chain is built from TRBV6-1 and TRBJ1-2; possible D gene TRBD1, 6 bases. Trimming took off 7 bases at V and 4 bases at J, with 13 bases between the two ends. The CDR3 sequence is 13 residues long. Germline V gene lookup returns CDR1 MNHNS and CDR2 SASEGT. The chain's CDR3 is CASTRQEGYGYTF. For the CDR3, the DNA is TGTGCCAGCACCCGACAGGAGGGCTATGGCTACACCTTC.

This clone occurred a few times. The chain has TRBV14 and TRBJ1-2; D gene ambiguous. Germline CDR1 is SGHDN and CDR2 is FVKESK. The length of the CDR3 is 14 residues. Trimming took off 1 base at V and 8 bases at J, with 14 bases between the two ends. Here the CDR3 reads CASSQGEYPAGYTF. The CDR3 nucleotides read TGTGCCAGCAGCCAAGGAGAATACCCAGCGGGCTACACCTTC. Complete variable domain (other parts from reference TRBV14 and TRBJ1-2): EAGVTQFPSHSVIEKGQTVTLRCDPISGHDNLYWYRRVMGKEIKFLLHFVKESKQDESGMPNNRFLAERTGGTYSTLKVQPAELEDSGVYFCASSQGEYPAGYTFGSGTRLTVV.

A remark on this clone: The same CDR3 can be traced to other DNA sequences in this sample. This rearrangement joins TRBV15 to TRBJ2-7; weak D call: TRBD2 (7 bases). The CDR3 covers 14 residues. Germline V CDR1 and CDR2: LNHNV, YYDKDF (reference sequence). The ends were cut back, 0 bases at V and 3 bases at J, with 9 bases in the middle. In DNA, the CDR3 is TGTGCCACCAGCAGAGAGGGAGGGGGCTACGAGCAGTACTTC. As protein: CATSREGGGYEQYF.

In its sample, this clone was seen a few times. The gene calls are TRBV5-1 and TRBJ2-5; 9 bases line up with TRBD1. From germline, CDR1 is SGHRS and CDR2 YFSETQ. Losses at the gene ends were 4 bases for V and 0 bases for J; bases not matched to a gene: 13. The CDR3 consists of 18 residues. CDR3 bases: TGCGCCAGCAGCCAGTCCCGGGACAGGGTCCGGTACCAAGAGACCCAGTACTTC. Translating it yields CASSQSRDRVRYQETQYF. Full variable domain (rest looked up from reference TRBV5-1 and TRBJ2-5): KAGVTQTPRYLIKTRGQQVTLSCSPISGHRSVSWYQQTPGQGLQFLFEYFSETQRNKGNFPGRFSGRQFSNSRSEMNVSTLELGDSALYLCASSQSRDRVRYQETQYFGPGTRLLVL.

This clone was picked up a small number of times. The chain links TRBV4-1 to TRBJ2-1; 13 positions match TRBD2. With 0 bases clipped from V and 0 bases from J, the junction kept 5 bases outside the gene matches. Germline assignment: CDR1 MGHRA and CDR2 YSYEKL. The CDR3 has 19 amino acids. The CDR3 reads CASSQDRLAGGRSYNEQFF. The CDR3 DNA reads as TGCGCCAGCAGCCAAGATAGACTAGCGGGGGGCCGCTCCTACAATGAGCAGTTCTTC.

The table lists this clone with a few counts. The chain has TRBV5-1 and TRBJ1-6; 9 bases are shared with TRBD1. In germline, CDR1 is SGHRS, CDR2 YFSETQ. This CDR3 has 18 amino acids. The V gene end was trimmed by 0 bases and the J gene end by 5 bases; junction bases not matched to a gene: 9. CDR3 bases: TGCGCCAGCAGCTTGGAATCCGCCGGGACAGGGAATAATTCACCCCTCCACTTT. Residues: CASSLESAGTGNNSPLHF.

This clone occurred a few times. The chain joins TRBV5-1 to TRBJ1-1, with D perhaps TRBD1 (6 bases). The CDR3 runs 13 residues. Germline loops: CDR1 SGHRS, CDR2 YFSETQ. V lost 1 base and J 3 bases, leaving 7 bases between the germline ends. DNA for the CDR3: TGCGCCAGCAGCTTGCAGGGGTACACTGAAGCTTTCTTT. The encoded protein is CASSLQGYTEAFF.